This T cell receptor beta chain was profiled in a study of T cell changes during pregnancy in multiple sclerosis. TCRdb's copy holds only in-frame clones and misses some; the assay was immunoSEQ multiplex PCR. Altogether about 48,000 clones are present, almost 95% being singletons, with the ten largest covering more than 0.7%. The CDR3 loop spans 13 amino acids. Trimming cost V 3 bases and J 5 bases, with 10 bases left between them. CDR1 LGHNT and CDR2 FRNRAP come from the germline V gene. Material: CD4+ T cells from peripheral blood mononuclear cells, obtained in the second trimester of pregnancy. This clonotype was sampled from a female donor in good health, enrolled as a control in a pregnancy study. J is TRBJ1-1 and V is TRBV12-5, with D possibly being TRBD1 (5 bases). In nucleotides, the CDR3 is TGTGCTAGTGGTTTAAAGGGGAATACTGAAGCTTTCTTT. This translates into CASGLKGNTEAFF.